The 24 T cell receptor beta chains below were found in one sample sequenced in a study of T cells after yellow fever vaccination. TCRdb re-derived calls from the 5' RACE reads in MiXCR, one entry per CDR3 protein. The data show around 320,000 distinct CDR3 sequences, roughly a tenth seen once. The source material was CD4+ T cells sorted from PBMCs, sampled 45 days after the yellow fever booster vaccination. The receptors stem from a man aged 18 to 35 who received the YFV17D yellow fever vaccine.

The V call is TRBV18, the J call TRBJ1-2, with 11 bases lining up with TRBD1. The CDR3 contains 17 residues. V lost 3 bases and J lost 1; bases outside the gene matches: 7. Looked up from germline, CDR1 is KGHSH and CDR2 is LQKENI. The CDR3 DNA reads TGTGCCAGCTCACCCCGGACAGGGGGCCCTGATAACTATGGCTACACCTTC. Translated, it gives CASSPRTGGPDNYGYTF.

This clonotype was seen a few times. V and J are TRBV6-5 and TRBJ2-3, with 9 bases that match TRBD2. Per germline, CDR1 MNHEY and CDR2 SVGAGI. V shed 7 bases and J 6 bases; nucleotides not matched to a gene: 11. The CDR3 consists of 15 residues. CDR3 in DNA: TGTGCCAGCACCCGCCGAGCGGGGGGCGGGGATACGCAGTATTTT. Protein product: CASTRRAGGGDTQYF.

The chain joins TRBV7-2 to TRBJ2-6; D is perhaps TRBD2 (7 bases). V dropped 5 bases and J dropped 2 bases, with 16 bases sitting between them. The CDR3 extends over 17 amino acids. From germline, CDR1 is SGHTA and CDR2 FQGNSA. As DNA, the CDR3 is TGTGCCAGCAGCCCGAGGGGGGGTCGCACTGGGGCCAACGTCCTGACTTTC. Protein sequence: CASSPRGGRTGANVLTF.

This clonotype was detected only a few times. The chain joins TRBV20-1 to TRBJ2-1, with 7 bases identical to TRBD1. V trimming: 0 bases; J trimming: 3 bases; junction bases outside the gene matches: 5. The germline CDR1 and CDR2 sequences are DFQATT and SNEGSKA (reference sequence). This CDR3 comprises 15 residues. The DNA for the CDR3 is TGCAGTGCTAGAGATCCCCGGGACAGCTACAATGAGCAGTTCTTC. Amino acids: CSARDPRDSYNEQFF.

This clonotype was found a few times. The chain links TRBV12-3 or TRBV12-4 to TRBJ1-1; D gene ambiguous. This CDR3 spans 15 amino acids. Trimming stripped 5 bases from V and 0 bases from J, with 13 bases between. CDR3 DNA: TGTGCCAGCAGTCCACCTCTAGATGTGAACACTGAAGCTTTCTTT. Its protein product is CASSPPLDVNTEAFF.

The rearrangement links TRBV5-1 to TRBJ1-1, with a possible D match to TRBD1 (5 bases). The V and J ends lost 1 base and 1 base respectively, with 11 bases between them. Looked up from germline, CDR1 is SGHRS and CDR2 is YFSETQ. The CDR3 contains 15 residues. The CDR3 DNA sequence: TGCGCCAGCAGCTTGTTAAGGGGCGAGAACACTGAAGCTTTCTTT. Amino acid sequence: CASSLLRGENTEAFF.

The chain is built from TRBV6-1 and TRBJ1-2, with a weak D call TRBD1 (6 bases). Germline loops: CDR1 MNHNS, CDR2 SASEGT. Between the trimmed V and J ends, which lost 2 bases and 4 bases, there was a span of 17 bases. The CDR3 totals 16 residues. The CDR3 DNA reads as TGTGCCAGCAGTGAATATGGGGGCGGATCCTCCTATGGCTACACCTTC. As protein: CASSEYGGGSSYGYTF.

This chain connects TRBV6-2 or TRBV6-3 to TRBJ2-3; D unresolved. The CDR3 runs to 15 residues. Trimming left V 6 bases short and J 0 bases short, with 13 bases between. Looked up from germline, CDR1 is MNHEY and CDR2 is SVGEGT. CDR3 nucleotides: TGTGCCAGCAGCCGCCTTATGGTTAGCACAGATACGCAGTATTTT. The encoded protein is CASSRLMVSTDTQYF.

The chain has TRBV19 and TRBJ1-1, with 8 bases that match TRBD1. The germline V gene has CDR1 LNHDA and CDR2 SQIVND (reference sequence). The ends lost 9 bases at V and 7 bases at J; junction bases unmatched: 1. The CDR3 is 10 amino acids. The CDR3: CASGTGEAFF. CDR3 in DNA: TGTGCCAGCGGGACAGGTGAAGCTTTCTTT.

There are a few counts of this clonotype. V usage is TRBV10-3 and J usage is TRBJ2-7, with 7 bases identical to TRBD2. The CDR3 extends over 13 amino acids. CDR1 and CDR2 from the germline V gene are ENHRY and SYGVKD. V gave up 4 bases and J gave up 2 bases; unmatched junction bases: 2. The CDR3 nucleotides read TGTGCCATCAGTGGGGGGGGACCCTACGAGCAGTACTTC. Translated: CAISGGGPYEQYF.

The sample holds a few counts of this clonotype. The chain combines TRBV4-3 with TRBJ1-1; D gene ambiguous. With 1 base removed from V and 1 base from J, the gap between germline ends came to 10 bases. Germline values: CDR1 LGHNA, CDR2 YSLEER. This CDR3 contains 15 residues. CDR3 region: CASSQAPPGNTEAFF. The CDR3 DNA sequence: TGCGCCAGCAGCCAAGCCCCCCCGGGGAACACTGAAGCTTTCTTT.

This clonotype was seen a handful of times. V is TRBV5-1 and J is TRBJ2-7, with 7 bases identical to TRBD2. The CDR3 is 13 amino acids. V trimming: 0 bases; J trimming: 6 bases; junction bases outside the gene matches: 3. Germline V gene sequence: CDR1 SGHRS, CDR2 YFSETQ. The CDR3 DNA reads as TGCGCCAGCAGCTTGGAAAGCGGGGTCGAGCAGTACTTC. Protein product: CASSLESGVEQYF. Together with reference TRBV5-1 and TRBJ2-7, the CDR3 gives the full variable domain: KAGVTQTPRYLIKTRGQQVTLSCSPISGHRSVSWYQQTPGQGLQFLFEYFSETQRNKGNFPGRFSGRQFSNSRSEMNVSTLELGDSALYLCASSLESGVEQYFGPGTRLTVT.

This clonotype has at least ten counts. The CDR3 DNA is TGTGCCATCCTTTCCCCCCTAAGTTACGAGCAGTACTTC. Protein product: CAILSPLSYEQYF. The chain combines TRBV10-3 with TRBJ2-7; no definite D call. Trimming shortened V by 8 bases and J by 4 bases, and 15 bases separated the two germline ends. There are 13 residues in the CDR3. Germline CDR1 reads ENHRY; CDR2 reads SYGVKD.

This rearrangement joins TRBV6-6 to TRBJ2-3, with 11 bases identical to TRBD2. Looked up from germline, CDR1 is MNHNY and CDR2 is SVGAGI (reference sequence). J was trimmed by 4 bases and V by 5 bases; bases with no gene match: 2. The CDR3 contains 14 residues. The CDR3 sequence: CASSGTSGPDTQYF. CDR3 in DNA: TGTGCCAGCAGTGGGACTAGCGGACCAGATACGCAGTATTTT.

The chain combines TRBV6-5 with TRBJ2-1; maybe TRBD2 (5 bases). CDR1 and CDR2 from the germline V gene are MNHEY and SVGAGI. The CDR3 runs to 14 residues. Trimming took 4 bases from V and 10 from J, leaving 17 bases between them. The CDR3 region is CASSSRGRWREQFF. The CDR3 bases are TGTGCCAGCAGTTCACGGGGAAGGTGGAGGGAGCAGTTCTTC.

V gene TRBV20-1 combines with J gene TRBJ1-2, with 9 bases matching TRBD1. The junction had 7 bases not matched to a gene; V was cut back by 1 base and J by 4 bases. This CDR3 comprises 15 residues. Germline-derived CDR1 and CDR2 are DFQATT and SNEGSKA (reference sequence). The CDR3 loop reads CSARARDREGYGYTF. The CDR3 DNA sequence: TGCAGTGCTAGAGCACGGGACAGGGAAGGCTATGGCTACACCTTC.

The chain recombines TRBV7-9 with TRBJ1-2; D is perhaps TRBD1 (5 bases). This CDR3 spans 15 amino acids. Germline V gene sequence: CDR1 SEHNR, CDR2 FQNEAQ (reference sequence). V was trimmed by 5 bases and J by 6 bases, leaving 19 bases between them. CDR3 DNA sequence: TGTGCCAGCAGCCATTCCCCGGGCAGGGAGGATGGCTACACCTTC. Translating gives CASSHSPGREDGYTF.

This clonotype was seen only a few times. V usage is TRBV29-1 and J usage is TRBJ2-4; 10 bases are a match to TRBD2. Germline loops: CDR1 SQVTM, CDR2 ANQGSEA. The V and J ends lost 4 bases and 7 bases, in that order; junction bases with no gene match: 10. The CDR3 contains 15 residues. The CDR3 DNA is TGCAGCGTTGTTCGAACTAGCGGGGTGGGGAACATTCAGTACTTC. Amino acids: CSVVRTSGVGNIQYF.

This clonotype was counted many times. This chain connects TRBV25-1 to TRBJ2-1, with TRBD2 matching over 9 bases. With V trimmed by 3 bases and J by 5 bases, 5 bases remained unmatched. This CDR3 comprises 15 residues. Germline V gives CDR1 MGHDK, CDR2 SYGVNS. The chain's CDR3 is CASSDSGGGDNEQFF. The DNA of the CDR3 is TGTGCCAGCAGTGATAGCGGGGGTGGGGACAATGAGCAGTTCTTC.

The CDR3 nucleotides are TGCGCCAGCAGCCAAGGGATCGGGATGAACACTGAAGCTTTCTTT. Protein: CASSQGIGMNTEAFF. This chain connects TRBV4-3 to TRBJ1-1, with no clear D. Germline V gene sequence: CDR1 LGHNA, CDR2 YSLEER. V was trimmed by 1 base and J by 0 bases, leaving 9 bases between them. The CDR3 is 15 amino acids.

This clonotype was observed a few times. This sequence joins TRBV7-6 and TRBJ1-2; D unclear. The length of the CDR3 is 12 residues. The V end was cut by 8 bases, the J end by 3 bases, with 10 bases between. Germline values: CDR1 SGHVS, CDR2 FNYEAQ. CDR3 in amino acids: CASGQVDYGYTF. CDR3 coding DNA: TGTGCCAGCGGGCAGGTTGACTATGGCTACACCTTC.

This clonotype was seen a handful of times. The CDR3 DNA reads as TGCGCCAGCAGCTTGTCAGCGGAGAGTGGCTACACCTTC. It translates to CASSLSAESGYTF. The rearrangement joins TRBV5-1 to TRBJ1-2, with unresolved D. Germline CDR1 is SGHRS and CDR2 is YFSETQ. There are 13 residues in the CDR3. V dropped 1 base and J dropped 7 bases, with 11 bases sitting between them. Full variable domain (missing parts from reference TRBV5-1 and TRBJ1-2): KAGVTQTPRYLIKTRGQQVTLSCSPISGHRSVSWYQQTPGQGLQFLFEYFSETQRNKGNFPGRFSGRQFSNSRSEMNVSTLELGDSALYLCASSLSAESGYTFGSGTRLTVV.

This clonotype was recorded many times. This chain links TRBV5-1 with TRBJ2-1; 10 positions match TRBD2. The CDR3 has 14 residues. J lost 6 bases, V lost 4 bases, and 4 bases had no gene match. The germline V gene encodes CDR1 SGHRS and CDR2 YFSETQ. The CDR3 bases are TGCGCCAGCAGCACCCGACTAGCGGGCAATGAGCAGTTCTTC. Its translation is CASSTRLAGNEQFF.

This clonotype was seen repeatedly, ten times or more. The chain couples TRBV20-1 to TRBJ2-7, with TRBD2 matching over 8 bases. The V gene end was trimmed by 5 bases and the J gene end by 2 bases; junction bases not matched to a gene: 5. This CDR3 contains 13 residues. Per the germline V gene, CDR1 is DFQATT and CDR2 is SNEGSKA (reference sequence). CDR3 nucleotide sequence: TGCAGTGCTGGGGCGGGAGGTCCCTACGAGCAGTACGTC. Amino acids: CSAGAGGPYEQYV.